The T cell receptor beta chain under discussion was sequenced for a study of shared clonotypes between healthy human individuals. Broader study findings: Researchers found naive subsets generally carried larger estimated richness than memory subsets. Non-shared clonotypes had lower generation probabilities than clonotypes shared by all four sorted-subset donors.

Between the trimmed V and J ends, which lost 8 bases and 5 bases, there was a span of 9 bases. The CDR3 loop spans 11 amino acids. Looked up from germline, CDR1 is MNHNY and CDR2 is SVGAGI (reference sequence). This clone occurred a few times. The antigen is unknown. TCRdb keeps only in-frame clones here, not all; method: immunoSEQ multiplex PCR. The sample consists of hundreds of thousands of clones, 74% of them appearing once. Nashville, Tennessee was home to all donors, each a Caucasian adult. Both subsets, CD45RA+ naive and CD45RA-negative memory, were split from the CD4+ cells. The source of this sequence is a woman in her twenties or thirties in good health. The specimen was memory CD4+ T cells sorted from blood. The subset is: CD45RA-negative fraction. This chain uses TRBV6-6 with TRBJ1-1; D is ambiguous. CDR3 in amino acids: CASHGGTEAFF. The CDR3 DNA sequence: TGTGCCAGCCACGGCGGGACTGAAGCTTTCTTT.